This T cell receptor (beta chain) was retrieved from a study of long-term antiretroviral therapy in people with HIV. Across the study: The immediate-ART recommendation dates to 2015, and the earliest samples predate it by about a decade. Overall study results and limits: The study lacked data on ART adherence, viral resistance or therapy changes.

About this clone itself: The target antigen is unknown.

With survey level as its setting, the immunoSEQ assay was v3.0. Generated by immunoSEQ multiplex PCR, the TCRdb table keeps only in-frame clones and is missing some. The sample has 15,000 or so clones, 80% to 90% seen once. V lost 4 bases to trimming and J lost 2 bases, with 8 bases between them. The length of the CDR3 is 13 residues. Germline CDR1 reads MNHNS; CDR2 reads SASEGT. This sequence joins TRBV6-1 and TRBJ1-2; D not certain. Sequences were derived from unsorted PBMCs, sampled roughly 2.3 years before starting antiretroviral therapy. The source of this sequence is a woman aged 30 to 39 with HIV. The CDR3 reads CASSGRPNYGYTF. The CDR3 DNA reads TGTGCCAGCAGTGGGCGTCCCAACTATGGCTACACCTTC.